Included here is one T cell receptor beta chain sequence, with context. Germline assignment: CDR1 MNHNS and CDR2 SASEGT. This CDR3 has 15 residues. The junction had 7 bases not matched to a gene; V was cut back by 3 bases and J by 2 bases. This sample was taken from a study of control samples from healthy donors and cancer patients. Sequencing used immunoSEQ multiplex PCR; TCRdb keeps in-frame clones, though not all of them. The sample has around 58,000 clones, roughly 86% seen once. The chain has TRBV6-1 and TRBJ2-7; 7 bases align to TRBD2. Sequencing was performed on blood. This clonotype originated in a middle-aged man in good health. The CDR3 is CASSDGGSFTYEQYF. The DNA for the CDR3 is TGTGCCAGCAGTGACGGCGGGAGCTTCACCTACGAGCAGTACTTC.